One and the same sample provided the 14 T cell receptor beta chains below, sequenced in a study of T cell responses to AZD1222 COVID-19 vaccine. Here immunoSEQ multiplex PCR was the method, and the copy in TCRdb shows in-frame clones only, minus some. The sample yields roughly 120,000 clones, roughly 91% seen once. The specimen was peripheral blood, collected on day 0 of AZD1222 vaccination. The receptors were gathered from an adult in good health.

The genes are TRBV19 and TRBJ2-5; 9 bases are a match to TRBD1. The CDR3 contains 16 residues. Losses at the gene ends were 5 bases for V and 5 bases for J; bases not matched to a gene: 12. The germline V gene encodes CDR1 LNHDA and CDR2 SQIVND (reference sequence). Written as DNA, the CDR3 is TGTGCCAGTAGTGGTTCCCGGGACAGGGTTAAGGAGACCCAGTACTTC. Protein: CASSGSRDRVKETQYF.

This chain uses TRBV2 with TRBJ1-6, with D uncertain. The V and J ends lost 5 bases and 7 bases respectively, with 6 bases between them. The CDR3 extends over 12 amino acids. The germline V gene has CDR1 SNHLY and CDR2 FYNNEI. CDR3 bases: TGTGCCAGCAGTCCACAAAATTCACCCCTCCACTTT. This encodes CASSPQNSPLHF. Looking up the rest from reference TRBV2 and TRBJ1-6 gives the full variable domain: EPEVTQTPSHQVTQMGQEVILRCVPISNHLYFYWYRQILGQKVEFLVSFYNNEISEKSEIFDDQFSVERPDGSNFTLKIRSTKLEDSAMYFCASSPQNSPLHFGNGTRLTVT.

The genes are TRBV2 and TRBJ2-7; the D is unclear. V was shortened by 7 bases and J by 2 bases, with 12 bases between the two germline ends. The length of the CDR3 is 13 residues. Germline V gene sequence: CDR1 SNHLY, CDR2 FYNNEI. In DNA form, the CDR3 reads TGTGCCAGCACGAGACCAAACCCCTACGAGCAGTACTTC. This encodes CASTRPNPYEQYF.

V usage is TRBV18 and J usage is TRBJ1-1; D is perhaps TRBD1 (5 bases). Deletions cut 3 bases from V and 7 bases from J, with 12 bases between. This CDR3 is built from 13 residues. Germline V CDR1 and CDR2: KGHSH, LQKENI. The CDR3 sequence is CASSPSRQLEAFF. CDR3 DNA: TGTGCCAGCTCACCGTCAAGACAGCTTGAAGCTTTCTTT.

The rearrangement links TRBV2 to TRBJ2-6; TRBD1 matches 8 bases. Germline V gene lookup returns CDR1 SNHLY and CDR2 FYNNEI. CDR3 length: 16 residues. V dropped 5 bases and J dropped 2; count of bases not matched to a gene: 5. The CDR3 DNA sequence: TGTGCCAGCAGTAGGACAGGGTTGACTGGGGCCAACGTCCTGACTTTC. It translates to CASSRTGLTGANVLTF. The variable domain in full, completed from reference TRBV2 and TRBJ2-6, reads EPEVTQTPSHQVTQMGQEVILRCVPISNHLYFYWYRQILGQKVEFLVSFYNNEISEKSEIFDDQFSVERPDGSNFTLKIRSTKLEDSAMYFCASSRTGLTGANVLTFGAGSRLTVL.

This chain uses TRBV2 with TRBJ1-2, with a weak D call TRBD1 (5 bases). The CDR3 loop spans 14 amino acids. V lost 8 bases to trimming and J lost 2 bases, with 15 bases between them. The germline V gene has CDR1 SNHLY and CDR2 FYNNEI. The chain's CDR3 is CASGTDGANYGYTF. For the CDR3, the DNA is TGTGCCAGCGGGACCGACGGGGCAAACTATGGCTACACCTTC.

The chain uses TRBV11-2 and TRBJ2-7; 8 nucleotides agree with TRBD1. The CDR3 is 13 residues long. Germline-derived CDR1 and CDR2 are SGHAT and FQNNGV. V was clipped by 3 bases and J by 5 bases; unmatched bases: 3. CDR3 DNA sequence: TGTGCCAGCAGCTTCCTACAGGGGGACGAGCAGTACTTC. Translation gives CASSFLQGDEQYF.

This chain joins TRBV7-6 and TRBJ1-5; TRBD1 might be the D (5 bases). Trimming took off 1 base at V and 2 bases at J, with 12 bases between the two ends. The germline V gene encodes CDR1 SGHVS and CDR2 FNYEAQ. The CDR3 is made up of 16 amino acids. CDR3 in DNA: TGTGCCAGCAGCTTAGGGGCAGGGCTGGGCAATCAGCCCCAGCATTTT. Translated, it gives CASSLGAGLGNQPQHF.

The rearrangement joins TRBV7-9 to TRBJ2-7; TRBD2 matches 7 bases. V dropped 9 bases and J dropped 0; count of bases not matched to a gene: 5. Germline CDR1 and CDR2: SEHNR and FQNEAQ (reference sequence). The CDR3 is made up of 13 amino acids. The CDR3: CASRGDLSYEQYF. CDR3 sequence (DNA): TGTGCCAGTCGGGGGGACCTCTCCTACGAGCAGTACTTC. The complete variable domain, with remaining parts taken from reference TRBV7-9 and TRBJ2-7, reads DTGVSQNPRHKITKRGQNVTFRCDPISEHNRLYWYRQTLGQGPEFLTYFQNEAQLEKSRLLSDRFSAERPKGSFSTLEIQRTEQGDSAMYLCASRGDLSYEQYFGPGTRLTVT.

CDR3 protein: CASSYRDRPYEQYF. Written as DNA, the CDR3 is TGTGCCAGCAGTTACCGGGACAGACCCTACGAGCAGTACTTC. The J gene is TRBJ2-7, the V gene TRBV6-5; 7 bases agree with TRBD1. This CDR3 comprises 14 residues. Per germline, CDR1 MNHEY and CDR2 SVGAGI. The ends lost 2 bases at V and 2 bases at J; junction bases unmatched: 3.

This chain connects TRBV7-9 to TRBJ2-1; 7 bases line up with TRBD1. Germline V gene lookup returns CDR1 SEHNR and CDR2 FQNEAQ (reference sequence). The CDR3 is 16 amino acids. V lost 5 bases to trimming and J lost 4 bases; unmatched junction nucleotides: 11. The CDR3 sequence is CASSRSDRRRYNEQFF. Here the CDR3 DNA reads TGTGCCAGCAGCAGATCGGACAGGCGAAGGTACAATGAGCAGTTCTTC.

The V gene is TRBV27, the J gene TRBJ1-6; D remains ambiguous. Germline loops: CDR1 MNHEY, CDR2 SMNVEV (reference sequence). The CDR3 runs 15 residues. V was cut by 3 bases and J by 6 bases, with 12 bases left in between. The chain's CDR3 is CASSLAVELNSPLHF. Written as DNA, the CDR3 is TGTGCCAGCAGTTTGGCAGTCGAGCTTAATTCACCCCTCCACTTT.

The table lists this clone with a count of one. This rearrangement joins TRBV27 to TRBJ2-7; 12 bases match TRBD2. The CDR3 contains 14 residues. Trimming at V came to 5 bases and at J to 6 bases, leaving 5 bases not matched to a gene. Per the germline V gene, CDR1 is MNHEY and CDR2 is SMNVEV (reference sequence). In DNA form, the CDR3 reads TGTGCCAGCAGTCCCGGGACTAGCGGGCGCGAGCAGTACTTC. Residues: CASSPGTSGREQYF.

The chain recombines TRBV6-5 with TRBJ1-1; D unresolved. Germline V gives CDR1 MNHEY, CDR2 SVGAGI. The CDR3 has 14 residues. Trimming took off 6 bases at V and 1 base at J, with 12 bases between the two ends. For the CDR3, the DNA is TGTGCCAGCAGGGTTCACCAGGAGAACACTGAAGCTTTCTTT. Its translation: CASRVHQENTEAFF.